This entry describes one T cell receptor beta chain. At one boundary the junction diverges from the germline segment, which might be a read error. The data stem from a study of blood T cell repertoires in COVID-19. Study background: Samples came from the United States, Italy and Spain, spanning acute and convalescent COVID-19. PBMCs, B-cell-depleted T cells, or T cells provided the cDNA or gDNA that made up the material.

Authors' methods: Amplifying reference gene primers gave estimates of nucleated cell counts. The protocol was immunoSEQ multiplex PCR, while the TCRdb copy is restricted to in-frame clones and leaves out a portion. The DNA was the basis for D and trimming; V, J and clone size are from that table. In the table there are some 290,000 clones, just under 90% of which are singletons. Recruited during active infection, patients (from Seattle) were subsequently followed longitudinally. Germline CDR1 reads SGHKS; CDR2 reads YYEKEE (reference sequence). This CDR3 region has 11 residues. The TCR originated in a woman aged 30 to 39 with COVID-19, enrolled during active disease. The chain couples TRBV5-5 to TRBJ1-2, with no clear D. Sequenced sample: peripheral blood. CDR3 in DNA: TGTGCCAGCAGCTTTCGGTCAGGCGACGTCTTC. Its protein is CASSFRSGDVF.